The 13 T cell receptor beta chains below were found in one sample sequenced in a study of T-cell reconstitution after alpha-beta-depleted transplantation in children. TCRbeta library construction was performed incorporating unique molecular identifiers. TCRdb re-derived calls from the PCR reads in MiXCR, one entry per CDR3 protein. This sample carries about 420,000 distinct CDR3 sequences, about 11% of them seen once, and the ten largest clones take about 5%. Sequenced here: PBMCs from the stem cell graft donor, sampled from the stem cell graft. All receptors come from a human donor who donated a stem cell graft to a child with acute myeloid leukemia.

This clonotype was counted between two and nine times. This rearrangement joins TRBV12-3 or TRBV12-4 to TRBJ2-2; possibly TRBD2 for D (5 bases). Trimming cost V 1 base and J 1 base, with 10 bases left between them. This CDR3 is 16 amino acids long. CDR3 DNA: TGTGCCAGCAGTTTAGTTGAGGGCCTGAACACCGGGGAGCTGTTTTTT. This gives the protein CASSLVEGLNTGELFF.

This clonotype came up many times. CDR3 loop: CSARRLAGGYNEQFF. The CDR3 coding sequence is TGCAGTGCTAGAAGACTAGCGGGGGGCTACAATGAGCAGTTCTTC. The chain uses TRBV20-1 and TRBJ2-1; 13 positions agree with TRBD2. Germline assignment: CDR1 DFQATT and CDR2 SNEGSKA (reference sequence). V was pared by 2 bases and J by 3 bases, with 1 base of the junction left unmatched. The CDR3 is 15 amino acids.

This clonotype was seen a few times. The rearrangement uses TRBV12-3 or TRBV12-4 and TRBJ1-4; TRBD1 might be the D (6 bases). V was shortened by 4 bases and J by 7 bases, with 16 bases between the two germline ends. The CDR3 is made up of 15 amino acids. CDR3 residues: CASSSTPLGAEKLFF. CDR3 DNA: TGTGCCAGCAGTTCAACCCCCCTGGGGGCTGAAAAACTGTTTTTT.

The V call is TRBV7-3, the J call TRBJ2-1, with a tentative D call TRBD2 (5 bases). Germline V gene sequence: CDR1 SGHTA, CDR2 FQGTGA. V lost 1 base, J lost 4 bases, and 11 bases lay in between. The CDR3 spans 15 residues. DNA for the CDR3: TGTGCCAGCAGCTTAATCTCTGGGAGATACAATGAGCAGTTCTTC. As protein: CASSLISGRYNEQFF.

This chain joins TRBV29-1 and TRBJ2-3, with D possibly TRBD2 on 5 matching bases. The CDR3 loop spans 13 amino acids. The V end lost 6 bases, the J end lost 5 bases, and 15 bases lay between the germline ends. Germline-derived CDR1 and CDR2 are SQVTM and ANQGSEA. CDR3 DNA: TGCAGCGTGCCGGGAATTTCAGAAGATACGCAGTATTTT. Translation gives CSVPGISEDTQYF.

This chain links TRBV7-2 with TRBJ1-5; unclear D gene. The CDR3 is made up of 14 amino acids. CDR1 is SGHTA, CDR2 FQGNSA, per germline. Trimming removed 2 bases from V and 2 bases from J, with 7 bases in between. In DNA, the CDR3 is TGTGCCAGCAGCTTAAGGTTTGGCAATCAGCCCCAGCATTTT. Protein: CASSLRFGNQPQHF.

The table lists this clonotype with many counts. The J gene is TRBJ1-3, the V gene TRBV29-1; D ambiguous. The V gene's germline CDR1 is SQVTM and CDR2 ANQGSEA. The CDR3 loop spans 13 amino acids. Trimming stripped 7 bases from V and 0 bases from J, with 10 bases between. CDR3 in amino acids: CSATTDSGNTIYF. The CDR3, as DNA: TGCAGCGCAACGACGGACTCTGGAAACACCATATATTTT.

The V and J genes are TRBV11-2 and TRBJ1-3; 7 bases are a match to TRBD1. The CDR3 has 17 amino acids. Losses at the gene ends were 5 bases for V and 1 base for J; bases not matched to a gene: 11. The germline V gene encodes CDR1 SGHAT and CDR2 FQNNGV. The CDR3 is CASSRIRGTSSGNTIYF. CDR3 in DNA: TGTGCCAGCAGCCGAATCAGGGGGACTTCTTCTGGAAACACCATATATTTT. The entire variable domain, with the rest obtained from reference TRBV11-2 and TRBJ1-3, is as follows: EAGVAQSPRYKIIEKRQSVAFWCNPISGHATLYWYQQILGQGPKLLIQFQNNGVVDDSQLPKDRFSAERLKGVDSTLKIQPAKLEDSAVYLCASSRIRGTSSGNTIYFGEGSWLTVV.

This chain uses TRBV11-1 with TRBJ1-2; D perhaps matches TRBD1 (5 bases). CDR1 and CDR2 from the germline V gene are SGHAT and FQDESV (reference sequence). V was cut by 4 bases and J by 0 bases, with 15 bases left in between. The CDR3 sequence is 16 residues long. CDR3 sequence reads: CASSSGTVGANYGYTF. For the CDR3, the DNA is TGTGCCAGCAGCTCGGGGACCGTCGGAGCTAACTATGGCTACACCTTC. Full variable domain (outside the CDR3, taken from reference TRBV11-1 and TRBJ1-2): EAEVAQSPRYKITEKSQAVAFWCDPISGHATLYWYRQILGQGPELLVQFQDESVVDDSQLPKDRFSAERLKGVDSTLKIQPAELGDSAMYLCASSSGTVGANYGYTFGSGTRLTVV.

This clonotype was recorded a few times. The chain recombines TRBV25-1 with TRBJ2-6, with D possibly TRBD1 on 6 matching bases. Germline lookup yields CDR1 MGHDK and CDR2 SYGVNS. This CDR3 has 20 amino acids. Trimming removed 5 bases at V and 2 bases at J, with 25 bases between. The CDR3 reads CASSSTILRGKDAGANVLTF. CDR3 nucleotides: TGTGCCAGCAGTTCCACCATCCTCAGGGGAAAGGACGCTGGGGCCAACGTCCTGACTTTC.

The chain carries TRBV24-1 and TRBJ2-3, with a possible D match to TRBD2 (6 bases). Germline CDR1 and CDR2: KGHDR and SFDVKD. The CDR3 sequence is 19 residues long. Trimming removed 11 bases from V and 2 bases from J, with 31 bases in between. The CDR3, as DNA: TGTGCCAGTAGTCTACGATTAGCGGAGCCTCGACTGCTCACAGATACGCAGTATTTT. Amino acids: CASSLRLAEPRLLTDTQYF.

This clonotype was observed a handful of times. The V and J genes are TRBV6-2 or TRBV6-3 and TRBJ2-4; 9 bases map to TRBD1. There are 20 residues in the CDR3. The trim removed 0 bases at V and 6 bases at J, leaving 18 bases unmatched. Germline CDR1 reads MNHEY; CDR2 reads SVGEGT. The CDR3 reads CASSYSNWFRDRAGGNIQYF. The CDR3 coding sequence is TGTGCCAGCAGTTACTCGAATTGGTTCCGGGACAGGGCCGGGGGAAACATTCAGTACTTC.

This clonotype showed up just a few times. The chain is built from TRBV29-1 and TRBJ2-2, with D perhaps matching TRBD1 (6 bases). With 6 bases removed from V and 2 bases from J, the gap between germline ends came to 16 bases. Germline lookup yields CDR1 SQVTM and CDR2 ANQGSEA. This CDR3 region has 15 residues. Here the CDR3 reads CSVGDRSSNTGELFF. The CDR3 DNA follows: TGCAGCGTAGGCGACAGGAGCTCAAACACCGGGGAGCTGTTTTTT.